The text below deals with one T cell receptor (beta chain). As processed by the authors: Scientists estimated how many nucleated cells there were by amplifying reference gene primers. The protocol was immunoSEQ multiplex PCR, while the TCRdb copy is restricted to in-frame clones and leaves out a portion. Clonal size and the V and J genes are those of that table, whereas D and trimming came from the DNA. Among under 130,000 clones listed, nearly 90% were seen once. This entry is derived from a study of blood T cell repertoires in COVID-19. The wider study: COVID-19 samples from acute and convalescent phases originated in the United States, Italy and Spain. The cDNA or gDNA used as material had been derived from T cells, B-cell-depleted T cells, or PBMCs.

The receptor was derived from a man aged 50 to 59 in a cohort sampled during active COVID-19. Sample: peripheral blood.

The CDR3 region is CASSLIERTGGVSNQPQHF. Written as DNA, the CDR3 is TGTGCCAGCAGCTTAATAGAAAGGACAGGGGGCGTCAGCAATCAGCCCCAGCATTTT. The genes are TRBV11-3 and TRBJ1-5, with TRBD1 identical over 11 bases. The CDR3 consists of 19 residues. The V gene's germline CDR1 is SGHNT and CDR2 YENEEA. Trimming removed 2 bases from V and 1 base from J; junction bases left unmatched: 10.